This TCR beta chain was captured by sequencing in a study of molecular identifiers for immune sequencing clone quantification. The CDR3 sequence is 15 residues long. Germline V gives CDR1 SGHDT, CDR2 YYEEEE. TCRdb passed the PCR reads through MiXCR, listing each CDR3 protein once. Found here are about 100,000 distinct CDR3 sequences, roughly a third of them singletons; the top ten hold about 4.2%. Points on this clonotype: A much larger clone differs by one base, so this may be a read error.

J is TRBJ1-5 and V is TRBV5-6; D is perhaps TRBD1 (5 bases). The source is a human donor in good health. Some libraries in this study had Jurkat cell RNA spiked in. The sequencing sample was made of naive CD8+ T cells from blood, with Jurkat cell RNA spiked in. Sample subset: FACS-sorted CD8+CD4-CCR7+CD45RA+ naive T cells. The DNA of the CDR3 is TGTGCCAGCTGCTTGGGGGTGGTCAGCAATCAGCCCCAGCATTTT. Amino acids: CASCLGVVSNQPQHF.